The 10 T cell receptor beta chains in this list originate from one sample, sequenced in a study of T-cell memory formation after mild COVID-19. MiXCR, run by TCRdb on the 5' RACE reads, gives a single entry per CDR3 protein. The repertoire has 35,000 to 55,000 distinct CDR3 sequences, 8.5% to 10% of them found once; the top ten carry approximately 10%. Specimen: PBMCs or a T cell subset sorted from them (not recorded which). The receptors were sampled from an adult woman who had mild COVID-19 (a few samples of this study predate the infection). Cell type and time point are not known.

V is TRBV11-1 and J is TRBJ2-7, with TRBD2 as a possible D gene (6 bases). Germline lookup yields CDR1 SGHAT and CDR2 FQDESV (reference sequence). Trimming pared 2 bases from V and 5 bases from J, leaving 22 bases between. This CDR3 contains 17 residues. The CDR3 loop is CASSLSIRGGKKDEQYF. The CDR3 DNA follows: TGTGCCAGCAGCTTATCCATCCGTGGGGGGAAGAAGGACGAGCAGTACTTC.

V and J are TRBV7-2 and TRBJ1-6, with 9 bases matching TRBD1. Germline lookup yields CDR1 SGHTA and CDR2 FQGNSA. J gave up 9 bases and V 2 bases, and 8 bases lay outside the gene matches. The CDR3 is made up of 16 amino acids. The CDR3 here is CASSLSEGDRASPLHF. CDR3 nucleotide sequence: TGTGCCAGCAGCTTAAGTGAGGGGGACAGGGCTTCACCCCTCCACTTT.

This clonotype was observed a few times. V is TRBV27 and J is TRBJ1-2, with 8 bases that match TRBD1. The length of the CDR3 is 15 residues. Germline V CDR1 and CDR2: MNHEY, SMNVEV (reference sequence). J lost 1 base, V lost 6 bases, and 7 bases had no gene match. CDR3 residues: CASSWDRLDNYGYTF. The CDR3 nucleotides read TGTGCCAGCAGCTGGGACAGGTTGGATAACTATGGCTACACCTTC.

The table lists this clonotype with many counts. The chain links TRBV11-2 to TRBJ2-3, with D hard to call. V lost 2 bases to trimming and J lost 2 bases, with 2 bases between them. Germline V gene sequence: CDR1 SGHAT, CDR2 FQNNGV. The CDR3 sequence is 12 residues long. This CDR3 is CASSLNTDTQYF. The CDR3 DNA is TGTGCCAGCAGCTTAAACACAGATACGCAGTATTTT.

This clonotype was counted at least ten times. The CDR3 reads CASSLGDRNQPQHF. CDR3 sequence (DNA): TGCGCCAGCAGCTTGGGAGACAGAAATCAGCCCCAGCATTTT. The chain uses TRBV5-1 and TRBJ1-5; D is possibly TRBD1 (5 bases). Germline V lookup: CDR1 SGHRS, CDR2 YFSETQ. This CDR3 region has 14 residues. V lost 0 bases and J lost 4, with 8 bases in between.

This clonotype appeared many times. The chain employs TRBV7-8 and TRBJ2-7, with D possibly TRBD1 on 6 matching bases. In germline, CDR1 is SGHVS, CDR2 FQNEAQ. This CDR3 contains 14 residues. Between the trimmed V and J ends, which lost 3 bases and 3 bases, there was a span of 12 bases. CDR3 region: CASSLGDRIYEQYF. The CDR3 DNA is TGTGCCAGCAGCTTGGGAGACAGGATCTACGAGCAGTACTTC.

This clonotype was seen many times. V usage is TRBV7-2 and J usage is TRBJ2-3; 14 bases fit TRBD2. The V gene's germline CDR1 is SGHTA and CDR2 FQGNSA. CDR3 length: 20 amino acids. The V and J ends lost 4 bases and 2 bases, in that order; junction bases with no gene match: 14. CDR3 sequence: CASSSKIQRTSGGSTDTQYF. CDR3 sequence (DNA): TGTGCCAGCAGCTCCAAAATCCAACGGACTAGCGGGGGGTCCACAGATACGCAGTATTTT.

In DNA form, the CDR3 reads TGTGCCACCAGCAGAGATCCGGGACAGGGGGCAGATACGCAGTATTTT. Amino acid sequence: CATSRDPGQGADTQYF. The gene calls are TRBV15 and TRBJ2-3, with 11 bases identical to TRBD1. The J segment lost 4 bases and the V segment lost 0 bases, leaving 3 bases of the junction unmatched. The germline V gene has CDR1 LNHNV and CDR2 YYDKDF (reference sequence). The CDR3 runs 16 residues.

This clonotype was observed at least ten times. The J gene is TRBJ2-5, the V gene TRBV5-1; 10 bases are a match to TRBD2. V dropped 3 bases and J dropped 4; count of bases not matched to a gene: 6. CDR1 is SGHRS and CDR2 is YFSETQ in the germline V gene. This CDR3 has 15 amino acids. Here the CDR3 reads CASSSKRGGRETQYF. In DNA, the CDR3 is TGCGCCAGCAGCTCCAAGCGGGGGGGACGAGAGACCCAGTACTTC.

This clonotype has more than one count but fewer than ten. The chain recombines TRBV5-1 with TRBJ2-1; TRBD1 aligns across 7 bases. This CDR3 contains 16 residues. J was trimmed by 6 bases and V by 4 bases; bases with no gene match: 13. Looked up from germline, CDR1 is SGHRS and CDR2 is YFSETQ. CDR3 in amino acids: CASSPPGQAQTNEQFF. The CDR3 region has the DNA TGCGCCAGCAGCCCACCCGGACAGGCCCAAACCAATGAGCAGTTCTTC.